The present T cell receptor (beta chain) was sequenced within a study of blood T cells in healthy people across ages (dated by TCRdb to about 2015). Background for the entire study: In model experiments, template switching captured about one uniquely barcoded TCR beta cDNA molecule for every two T cells. Using the same blood draw, the study looked at two additional independent replicas of 1 million unique cDNA reads for two donors, one aged 18 to 30 and the other aged 80 or older. The donors were split into four age groups: young (average about 15 years), middle-aged (about 40), aged (approximately 60) and long-lived (over 80). To avoid experimental bias, donors of different ages were randomly spread across the sequencing lanes. Using deep sequencing normalized with unique cDNA molecular identifiers, the study measured how TCR beta repertoire diversity changes with age.

Study-wide findings and limitations: Because the CMV infection status of the donors was unknown, age-related changes in expanded clonotypes may potentially have been confounded. There was a strong correlation between observed TCR beta diversity and the percentage of naive T cells measured by flow cytometry. As age increased, observed TCR beta diversity per million T cells dropped in a roughly linear way, and a significant reduction was already evident by age about 40. Conclusive comparison of naive and antigen-experienced compartments was prevented by the profiling of bulk unsorted PBMCs. Compared with the aged group, the long-lived group had more naive CD4+ T cells, fewer expanded clones and increased TCR diversity, suggesting age selection. Total diversity estimates from one million sequenced T cells were considered lower bounds and underestimates.

After removal of 4 bases from V and 2 bases from J, the junction retains 10 bases not matched to a gene. Including the terminal cysteine and phenylalanine, the CDR3 comprises 16 residues. The DNA shown is the 48-base CDR3, in frame from base 1. CDR1 and CDR2 are read off the germline V gene as SQVTM and ANQGSEA. Systemically healthy Caucasian individuals from Russia, some 36 in total and aged about 6 to 100 years, were included as donors. About 10 milliliters of peripheral blood were collected from each donor into EDTA-treated Vacutainer tubes. Ficoll-Paque density-gradient centrifugation was used to isolate PBMCs, with at least 7 million per sample. Total RNA, at least 6 micrograms per sample, was extracted from PBMCs with Trizol reagent. The percentages of naive CD45RAhigh/CD27high T cells were determined by flow cytometry on a PBMC aliquot from every donor. Library method: 5' RACE. Sequenced using an Illumina HiSeq 2500. A second PCR of roughly 7 to 11 cycles was performed with a sample-barcoded 5' primer and a J-beta primer mix. A unique molecular identifier was introduced onto each TCR beta cDNA molecule by a template-switch 5' adaptor carrying 12 random nucleotides. Each sample yielded at least 2.5 million CDR3-containing paired-end reads. The Mint cDNA synthesis kit, primed by a TRBC-specific oligonucleotide, was used to synthesize first-strand cDNA from all RNA. Following uracil-DNA glycosylase treatment, a first 18-cycle PCR with universal primers M1SS and BC2_uni_R was performed on all cDNA. On the study's bioinformatics: Each sample was normalized by randomly selecting 1 million high-quality reads, each carrying a distinct molecular identifier. Instead of being binned into consensus sequences, reads that shared molecular identifiers were thrown out. MiTCR, run with a Q25 quality threshold and the strictest error-elimination algorithm, handled CDR3 identification, clonotype clustering and error correction. A nonparametric unseen species model with Euler transformation was used to estimate lower-bound total TCR beta diversity. TCRdb redid the processing of the public reads, applying fastp at Q25 and MiXCR, and retained in-frame beta chains. Entries that share a CDR3 protein sequence are merged under the most common genes and DNA. TCRdb, not the original authors, processed these V and J calls. This sample has 1.5 million to 2 million distinct CDR3 sequences in its table, and approximately 28% of those were observed once. The ten largest make up more than 6% of the sample.

The sample holds many counts of this clonotype. Its antigen remains unidentified. Nothing much larger sits one base from this clone, and base qualities are not available. This receptor chain uses TRBV29-1 and TRBJ2-1, and 8 bases in between align with TRBD2. This receptor was taken from a young woman in good health. Input material: blood. The sequence in DNA is TGCAGCGTTGGGACCCATTCAGCGGGAGCCTACAATGAGCAGTTCTTC. This encodes CSVGTHSAGAYNEQFF.